Listed below are T cell receptor beta chains from one sample, sequenced in a study of blood T cell repertoires in COVID-19. Sequencing used immunoSEQ multiplex PCR; TCRdb keeps in-frame clones, though not all of them. The sample records some 200,000 clones, roughly four fifths being singletons. The sequencing sample was made of peripheral blood. The receptors shown here come from a woman aged 40 to 50 with acute or convalescent COVID-19. Both conserved end residues are part of each CDR3. A D gene is named only where the DNA matches it firmly. Rows give clone size only sometimes, using once, few, many, or a class for an expanded clone.

size | length | J | V | D | DNA | CDR3
once | 14 | TRBJ1-1 | TRBV25-1 | - | TGTGCCAGCAGTCGCGGGGCACTAGGGACTGAAGCTTTCTTT | CASSRGALGTEAFF
- | 14 | TRBJ1-5 | TRBV28 | - | TGTGCCAGCAGTTTCCGGGACACCGCCTGGCCCCAGCATTTT | CASSFRDTAWPQHF
- | 13 | TRBJ1-2 | TRBV5-1 | TRBD1 | TGCGCCAGCAGCCAGTCGACAGGGGATGGCTACACCTTC | CASSQSTGDGYTF
- | 14 | TRBJ2-1 | TRBV15 | - | TGTGCCACCAGCAGAGGACTAGCTAGGGGGGAGCAGTTCTTC | CATSRGLARGEQFF
- | 16 | TRBJ1-2 | TRBV7-9 | - | TGTGCCAGCAGCACCCGGGACACCCGGACAAACTATGGCTACACCTTC | CASSTRDTRTNYGYTF
- | 14 | TRBJ1-4 | TRBV18 | - | TGTGCCAGCTCCCCGGACAGCGCGAATGAAAAACTGTTTTTT | CASSPDSANEKLFF
- | 15 | TRBJ1-6 | TRBV19 | TRBD1 | TGTGCCAGTAGTATCCTCCCACAGGGGGATTCACCCCTCCACTTT | CASSILPQGDSPLHF
- | 16 | TRBJ2-7 | TRBV14 | - | TGTGCCAGCAGCCAAGAGCGGGCGGGAAGGCGTTACGAGCAGTACTTC | CASSQERAGRRYEQYF
medium-sized | 15 | TRBJ2-3 | TRBV6-1 | - | TGTGCCAGCAGTGAGAGTCTAGCCGGTGGAGATACGCAGTATTTT | CASSESLAGGDTQYF
- | 13 | TRBJ1-1 | TRBV24-1 | TRBD1 | TGTGCCACCAGTCGAACAGGGGGCACTGAAGCTTTCTTT | CATSRTGGTEAFF
- | 14 | TRBJ1-1 | TRBV28 | - | TGTGCCAGCAGTTCCCCAGGGGATGGCACTGAAGCTTTCTTT | CASSSPGDGTEAFF
- | 17 | TRBJ2-1 | TRBV5-4 | TRBD2 | TGTGCCAGCAGCCGACTAGCGGGAGAGAGCTCCTACAATGAGCAGTTCTTC | CASSRLAGESSYNEQFF
- | 10 | TRBJ1-4 | TRBV19 | - | TGTGCCACCTGGTCGGGAAAACTGTTTTTT | CATWSGKLFF
- | 15 | TRBJ1-1 | TRBV7-2 | - | TGTGCCAGCAGCTTCGCCGACACGACCAACACTGAAGCTTTCTTT | CASSFADTTNTEAFF
- | 18 | TRBJ2-5 | TRBV28 | TRBD1 | TGTGCCAGCAGCCCACCCGCCAAACAGGGGGGAAGGGAAGAGACCCAGTACTTC | CASSPPAKQGGREETQYF
few | 16 | TRBJ1-6 | TRBV4-1 | TRBD1 | TGCGCCAGCAGCCTGGGGGGACAGGGAGACGGTTCACCCCTCCACTTT | CASSLGGQGDGSPLHF
- | 15 | TRBJ1-1 | TRBV20-1 | - | TGCAGTGCTAGTCGGGCAGGGTGGAGGGCCACTGAAGCTTTCTTT | CSASRAGWRATEAFF